This is a list of T cell receptor beta chains from one sample in a study of cytomegalovirus exposure and HLA in healthy donors. Only in-frame clones appear in the TCRdb table, and some are missing; sequencing was by immunoSEQ multiplex PCR. This table has about 180,000 clones, about 80% appearing once. The sample consisted of PBMCs. The receptors stem from a woman aged 25 to 39 in good health and CMV-seronegative. The CDR3 runs from the conserved cysteine through the conserved F or W.

J gene: TRBJ1-2; V gene: TRBV6-5; CDR3 protein: CASSLTGYGYTF
J gene: TRBJ2-3; V gene: TRBV10-3; CDR3 protein: CAISESTGGHTDTQYF
J gene: -; V gene: TRBV5-1; CDR3 protein: CASSSVGQFLYEQYF
J gene: TRBJ1-1; V gene: TRBV5-6; CDR3 protein: CASSREVMNTEAFF
J gene: TRBJ1-3; V gene: TRBV9; CDR3 protein: CASSVALDSGGGNTIYF
J gene: TRBJ2-2; V gene: TRBV2; CDR3 protein: CASSRTGYTGELFF
J gene: TRBJ2-1; V gene: TRBV25-1; CDR3 protein: CASSERSTGNEQFF
J gene: TRBJ2-6; V gene: TRBV19; CDR3 protein: CASNNPGSGANVLTF
J gene: TRBJ1-2; V gene: TRBV19; CDR3 protein: CASSGGHGYTF
J gene: TRBJ1-1; V gene: TRBV19; CDR3 protein: CASSIDLGFGGANTEAFF
J gene: TRBJ2-1; V gene: TRBV30; CDR3 protein: CAWSVRGTSGYYNEQFF
J gene: TRBJ2-3; V gene: TRBV7-3; CDR3 protein: CASSLLGGRGSGTDTQYF
J gene: TRBJ2-3; V gene: TRBV4-1; CDR3 protein: CASSLGSGQGTDTQYF
J gene: TRBJ1-1; V gene: TRBV4-2; CDR3 protein: CASSQEKGLDTEAFF
J gene: TRBJ1-6; V gene: TRBV29-1; CDR3 protein: CSVDSSITSSPLHF
J gene: TRBJ2-7; V gene: TRBV14; CDR3 protein: CASSQGPTGYYYEQYF
J gene: TRBJ2-1; V gene: TRBV4-1; CDR3 protein: CASSRLGDYNEQFF